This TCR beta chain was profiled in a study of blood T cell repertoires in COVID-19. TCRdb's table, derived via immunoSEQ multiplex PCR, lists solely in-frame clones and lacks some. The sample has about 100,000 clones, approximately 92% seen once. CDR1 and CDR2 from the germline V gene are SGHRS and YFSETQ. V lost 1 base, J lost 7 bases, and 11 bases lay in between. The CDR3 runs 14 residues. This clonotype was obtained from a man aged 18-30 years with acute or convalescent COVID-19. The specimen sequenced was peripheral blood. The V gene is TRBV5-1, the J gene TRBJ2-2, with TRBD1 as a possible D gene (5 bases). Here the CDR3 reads CASSLKGAGGELFF. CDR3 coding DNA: TGCGCCAGCAGCTTGAAAGGGGCAGGCGGGGAGCTGTTTTTT.